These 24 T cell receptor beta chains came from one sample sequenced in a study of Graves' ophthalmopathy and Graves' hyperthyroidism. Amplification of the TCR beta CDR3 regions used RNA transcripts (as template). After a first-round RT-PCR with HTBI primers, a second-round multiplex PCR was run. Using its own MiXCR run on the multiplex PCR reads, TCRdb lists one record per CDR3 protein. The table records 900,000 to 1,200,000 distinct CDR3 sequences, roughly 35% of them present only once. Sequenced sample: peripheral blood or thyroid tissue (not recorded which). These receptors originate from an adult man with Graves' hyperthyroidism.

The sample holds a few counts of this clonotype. CDR3 amino acids: CASSFRDISYEQYF. Here the CDR3 DNA reads TGTGCCAGCAGTTTTCGGGACATCTCCTACGAGCAGTACTTC. This sequence joins TRBV27 and TRBJ2-7, with D perhaps matching TRBD1 (6 bases). The CDR3 contains 14 residues. The V end was cut by 3 bases, the J end by 0 bases, with 9 bases between. Germline CDR1 reads MNHEY; CDR2 reads SMNVEV (reference sequence).

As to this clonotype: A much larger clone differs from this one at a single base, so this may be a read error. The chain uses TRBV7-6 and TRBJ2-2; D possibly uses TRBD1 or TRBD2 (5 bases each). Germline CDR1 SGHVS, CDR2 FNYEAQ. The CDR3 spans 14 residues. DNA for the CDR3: TGTGCCAGCAGCTTAAGTTTGGACACCGGGGAGCTGCTTTTT. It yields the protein CASSLSLDTGELLF.

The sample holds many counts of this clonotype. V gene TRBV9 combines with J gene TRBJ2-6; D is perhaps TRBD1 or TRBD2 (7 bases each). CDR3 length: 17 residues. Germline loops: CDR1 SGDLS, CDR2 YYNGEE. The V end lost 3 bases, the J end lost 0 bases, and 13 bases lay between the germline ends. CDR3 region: CASSGGGQPSGANVLTF. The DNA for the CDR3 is TGTGCCAGCAGCGGCGGGGGACAGCCCTCTGGGGCCAACGTCCTGACTTTC.

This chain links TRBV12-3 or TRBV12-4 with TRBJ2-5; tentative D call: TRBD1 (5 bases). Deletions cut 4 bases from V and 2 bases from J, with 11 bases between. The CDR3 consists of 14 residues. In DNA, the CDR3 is TGTGCCAGCAGTTACACGACAGTGCAAGAGACCCAGTACTTC. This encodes CASSYTTVQETQYF.

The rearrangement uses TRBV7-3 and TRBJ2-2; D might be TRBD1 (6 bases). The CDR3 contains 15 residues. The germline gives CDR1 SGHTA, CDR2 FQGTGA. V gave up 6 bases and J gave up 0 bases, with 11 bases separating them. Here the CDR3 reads CASRDRTTNTGELFF. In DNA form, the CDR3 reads TGTGCCAGCAGAGACAGGACCACGAACACCGGGGAGCTGTTTTTT.

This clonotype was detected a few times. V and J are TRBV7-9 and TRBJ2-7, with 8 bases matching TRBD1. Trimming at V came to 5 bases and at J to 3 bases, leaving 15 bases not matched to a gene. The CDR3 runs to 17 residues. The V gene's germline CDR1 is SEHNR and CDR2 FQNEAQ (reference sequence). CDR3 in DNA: TGTGCCAGCAGCCCGTTCAGGGGGCGCAGGGATAACTACGAGCAGTACTTC. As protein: CASSPFRGRRDNYEQYF.

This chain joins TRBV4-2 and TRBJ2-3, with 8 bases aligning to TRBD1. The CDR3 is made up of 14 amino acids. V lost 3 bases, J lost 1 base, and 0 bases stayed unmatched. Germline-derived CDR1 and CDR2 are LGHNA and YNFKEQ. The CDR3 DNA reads TGTGCCAGCAGCCAGACAGGGGGCACAGATACGCAGTATTTT. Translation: CASSQTGGTDTQYF.

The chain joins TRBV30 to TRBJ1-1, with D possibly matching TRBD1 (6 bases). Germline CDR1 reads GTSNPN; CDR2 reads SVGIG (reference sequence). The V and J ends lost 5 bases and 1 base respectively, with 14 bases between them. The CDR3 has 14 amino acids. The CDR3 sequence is CAWLSDRANTEAFF. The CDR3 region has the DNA TGTGCCTGGCTGTCGGACAGAGCGAACACTGAAGCTTTCTTT.

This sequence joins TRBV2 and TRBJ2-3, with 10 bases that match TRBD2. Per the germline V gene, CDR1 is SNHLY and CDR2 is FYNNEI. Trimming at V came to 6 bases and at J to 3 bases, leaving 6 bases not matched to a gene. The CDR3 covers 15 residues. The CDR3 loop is CASRERGGLTDTQYF. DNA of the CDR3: TGTGCCAGCAGAGAGCGGGGGGGCCTGACAGATACGCAGTATTTT.

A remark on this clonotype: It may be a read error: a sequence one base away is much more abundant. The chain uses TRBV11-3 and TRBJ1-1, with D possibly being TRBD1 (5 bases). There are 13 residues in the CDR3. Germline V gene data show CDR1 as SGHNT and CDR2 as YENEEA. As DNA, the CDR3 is TGTGCCACCAGCTCGGGGCCAGTCGCTGAAGCTTTCTTT. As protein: CATSSGPVAEAFF.

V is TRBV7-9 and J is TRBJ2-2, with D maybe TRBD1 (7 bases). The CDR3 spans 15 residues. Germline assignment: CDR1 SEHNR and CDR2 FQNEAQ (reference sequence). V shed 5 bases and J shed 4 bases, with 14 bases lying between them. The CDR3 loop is CASSDRQGGTGELFF. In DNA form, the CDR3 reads TGTGCCAGCAGCGACCGACAGGGAGGCACCGGGGAGCTGTTTTTT.

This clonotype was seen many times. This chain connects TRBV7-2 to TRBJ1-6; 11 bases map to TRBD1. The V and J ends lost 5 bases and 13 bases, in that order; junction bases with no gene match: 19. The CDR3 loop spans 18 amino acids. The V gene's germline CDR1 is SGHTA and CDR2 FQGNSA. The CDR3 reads CASSPTGTGGVIQAPLHF. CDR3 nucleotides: TGTGCCAGCAGCCCAACCGGGACAGGGGGAGTAATTCAGGCGCCCCTCCACTTT.

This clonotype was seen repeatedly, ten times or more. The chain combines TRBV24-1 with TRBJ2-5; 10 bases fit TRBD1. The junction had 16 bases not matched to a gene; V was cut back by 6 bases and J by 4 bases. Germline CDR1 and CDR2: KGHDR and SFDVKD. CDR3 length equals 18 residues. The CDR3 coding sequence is TGTGCCACCAGTTCTCGCCCTGACCGGGACAGGGGTGGAGAGACCCAGTACTTC. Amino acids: CATSSRPDRDRGGETQYF.

The DNA of the CDR3 is TGTGCCAGCAGCTTAGGGAGTTTTGGGGACACCTACGAGCAGTACTTC. Translated: CASSLGSFGDTYEQYF. The genes are TRBV7-9 and TRBJ2-7; D possibly corresponds to TRBD1 (6 bases). Germline lookup yields CDR1 SEHNR and CDR2 FQNEAQ (reference sequence). V was clipped by 1 base and J by 2 bases, with 15 bases between them. The CDR3 is 16 amino acids.

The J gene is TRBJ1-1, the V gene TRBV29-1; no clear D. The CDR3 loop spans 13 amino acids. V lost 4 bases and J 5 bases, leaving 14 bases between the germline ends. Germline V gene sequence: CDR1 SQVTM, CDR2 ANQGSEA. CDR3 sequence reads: CSVVPRPWTEAFF. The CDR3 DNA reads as TGCAGCGTTGTCCCCCGACCGTGGACTGAAGCTTTCTTT.

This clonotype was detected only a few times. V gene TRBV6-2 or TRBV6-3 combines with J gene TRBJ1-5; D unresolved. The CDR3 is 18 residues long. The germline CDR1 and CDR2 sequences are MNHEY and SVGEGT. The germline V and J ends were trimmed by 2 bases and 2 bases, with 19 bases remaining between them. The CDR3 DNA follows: TGTGCCAGCAGTTACCTTCGGGAGGGAGGAAGGGGCAATCAGCCCCAGCATTTT. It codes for CASSYLREGGRGNQPQHF.

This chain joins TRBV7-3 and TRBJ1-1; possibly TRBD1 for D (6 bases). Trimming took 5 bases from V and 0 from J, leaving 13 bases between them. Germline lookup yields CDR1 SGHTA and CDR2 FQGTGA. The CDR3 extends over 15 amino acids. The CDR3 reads CASSPGQTLNTEAFF. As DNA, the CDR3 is TGTGCCAGCAGCCCTGGACAGACCTTGAACACTGAAGCTTTCTTT.

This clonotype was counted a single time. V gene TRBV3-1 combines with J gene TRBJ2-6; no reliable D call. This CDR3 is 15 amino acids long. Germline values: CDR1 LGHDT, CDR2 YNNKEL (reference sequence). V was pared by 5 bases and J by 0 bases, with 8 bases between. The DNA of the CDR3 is TGTGCCAGCAGCGGAGTTTACTCTGGGGCCAACGTCCTGACTTTC. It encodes CASSGVYSGANVLTF. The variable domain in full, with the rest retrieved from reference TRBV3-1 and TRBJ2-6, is DTAVSQTPKYLVTQMGNDKSIKCEQNLGHDTMYWYKQDSKKFLKIMFSYNNKELIINETVPNRFSPKSPDKAHLNLHINSLELGDSAVYFCASSGVYSGANVLTFGAGSRLTVL.

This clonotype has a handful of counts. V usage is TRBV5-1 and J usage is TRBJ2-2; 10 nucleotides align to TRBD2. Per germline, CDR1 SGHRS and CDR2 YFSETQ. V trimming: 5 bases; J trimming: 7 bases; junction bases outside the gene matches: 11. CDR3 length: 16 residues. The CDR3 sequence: CASRPTSGVGSGELFF. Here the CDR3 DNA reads TGCGCCAGCAGACCTACTAGCGGGGTCGGTAGCGGGGAGCTGTTTTTT.

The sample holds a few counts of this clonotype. CDR3 residues: CASSLGAGADETQYF. DNA of the CDR3: TGTGCCAGCAGCTTAGGAGCGGGAGCAGACGAGACCCAGTACTTC. This chain connects TRBV11-2 to TRBJ2-5; the match to TRBD2 covers 8 bases. The CDR3 loop spans 15 amino acids. Germline CDR1 SGHAT, CDR2 FQNNGV. J gave up 5 bases and V 1 base, and 6 bases lay outside the gene matches.

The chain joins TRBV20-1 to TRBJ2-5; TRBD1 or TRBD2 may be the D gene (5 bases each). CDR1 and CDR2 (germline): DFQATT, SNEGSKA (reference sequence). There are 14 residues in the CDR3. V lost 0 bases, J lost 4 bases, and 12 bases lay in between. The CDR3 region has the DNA TGCAGTGCTAGAGATCGGTGGGGGTTAGAGACCCAGTACTTC. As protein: CSARDRWGLETQYF.

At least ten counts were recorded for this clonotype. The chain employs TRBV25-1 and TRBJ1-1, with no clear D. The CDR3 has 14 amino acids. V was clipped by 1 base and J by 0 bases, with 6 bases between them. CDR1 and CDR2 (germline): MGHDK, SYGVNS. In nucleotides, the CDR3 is TGTGCCAGCAGTGAATTTGCCTTGAACACTGAAGCTTTCTTT. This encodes CASSEFALNTEAFF.

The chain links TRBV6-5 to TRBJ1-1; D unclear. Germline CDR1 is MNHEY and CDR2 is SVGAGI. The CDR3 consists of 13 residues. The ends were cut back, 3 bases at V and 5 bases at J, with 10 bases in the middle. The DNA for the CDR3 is TGTGCCAGCAGTTATGGGGTAATGACTGAAGCTTTCTTT. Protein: CASSYGVMTEAFF.

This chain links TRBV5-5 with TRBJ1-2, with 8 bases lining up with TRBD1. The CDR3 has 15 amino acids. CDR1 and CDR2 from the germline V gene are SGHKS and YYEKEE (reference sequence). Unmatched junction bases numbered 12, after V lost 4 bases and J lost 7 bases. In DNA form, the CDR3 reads TGTGCCAGCAGCGCGCCCGGACAGGGAATACGTGGCTACACCTTC. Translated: CASSAPGQGIRGYTF.